These 32 T cell receptor beta chains were sequenced from one sample in a study of blood T cell repertoires in COVID-19. Measured with immunoSEQ multiplex PCR; TCRdb has only the in-frame clones, and not every one. The sample contains roughly 200,000 clones, approximately 84% of which appear only once. The sample taken for sequencing was peripheral blood. These receptors were collected from a man between 50 and 59 years old with active or convalescent COVID-19.

As concerns this clone: It is likely a read error: a sequence one base away is far more abundant. J is TRBJ1-6 and V is TRBV27; 10 positions agree with TRBD1. In germline, CDR1 is MNHEY, CDR2 SMNVEV (reference sequence). Trimming took 5 bases from V and 9 from J; bases not matched to a gene: 4. The CDR3 covers 14 residues. The CDR3 loop reads CASSPDRGSSPLHF. The DNA for the CDR3 is TGTGCCAGCAGTCCGGACAGGGGGAGTTCACCCCTCCACTTT.

This chain uses TRBV6-1 with TRBJ1-2; D uncertain. Germline-derived CDR1 and CDR2 are MNHNS and SASEGT. Trimming pared 1 base from V and 2 bases from J, leaving 8 bases between. This CDR3 has 14 residues. The CDR3 sequence: CASSEVGHNYGYTF. The CDR3, as DNA: TGTGCCAGCAGTGAAGTGGGCCACAACTATGGCTACACCTTC.

J is TRBJ1-4 and V is TRBV19, with no clear D. This CDR3 has 15 amino acids. Germline CDR1 reads LNHDA; CDR2 reads SQIVND (reference sequence). V was trimmed by 4 bases and J by 0 bases, leaving 9 bases between them. The CDR3 is CASSTRQTTNEKLFF. CDR3 sequence (DNA): TGTGCCAGTAGTACCCGACAAACAACTAATGAAAAACTGTTTTTT.

The chain carries TRBV19 and TRBJ1-5, with 7 bases aligning to TRBD1. Unmatched junction bases numbered 7, after V lost 10 bases and J lost 1 base. The germline V gene has CDR1 LNHDA and CDR2 SQIVND (reference sequence). CDR3 length equals 14 residues. Written as DNA, the CDR3 is TGTGCCACGCGTTTACAGGGGAGCAATCAGCCCCAGCATTTT. This translates into CATRLQGSNQPQHF.

The J gene is TRBJ1-1, the V gene TRBV7-3, with unresolved D. The germline V gene has CDR1 SGHTA and CDR2 FQGTGA. The CDR3 runs 14 residues. V was pared by 5 bases and J by 3 bases, with 13 bases between. The CDR3 DNA sequence: TGTGCCAGCAGCCGACAAGAATACGACACTGAAGCTTTCTTT. Its protein product is CASSRQEYDTEAFF.

This rearrangement joins TRBV5-1 to TRBJ2-4; 8 nucleotides line up with TRBD1. The CDR3 sequence is 14 residues long. Trimming removed 4 bases from V and 9 bases from J; junction bases left unmatched: 9. Germline values: CDR1 SGHRS, CDR2 YFSETQ. This CDR3 reads CASSQRQGSAIQYF. CDR3 sequence (DNA): TGCGCCAGCAGCCAACGACAGGGGTCCGCCATTCAGTACTTC.

The chain recombines TRBV5-6 with TRBJ1-3, with D uncertain. V lost 4 bases and J lost 8, with 13 bases in between. CDR1 is SGHDT, CDR2 YYEEEE, per germline. The CDR3 is 13 amino acids. The DNA of the CDR3 is TGTGCCAGCAGCCTCAACCAGGAGGACACCATATATTTT. This translates into CASSLNQEDTIYF.

The chain combines TRBV6-5 with TRBJ1-1; tentative D call: TRBD1 (6 bases). V was shortened by 5 bases and J by 4 bases, with 14 bases between the two germline ends. CDR1 and CDR2 (germline): MNHEY, SVGAGI. The CDR3 runs 14 residues. CDR3 residues: CASSQTGFVTEAFF. The CDR3 DNA reads TGTGCCAGCAGTCAAACAGGGTTCGTCACTGAAGCTTTCTTT.

This clone has a handful of counts. The chain employs TRBV6-5 and TRBJ1-4, with 8 bases identical to TRBD1. CDR1 is MNHEY and CDR2 is SVGAGI in the germline V gene. The J segment lost 5 bases and the V segment lost 10 bases, leaving 6 bases of the junction unmatched. The CDR3 loop spans 13 amino acids. CDR3 loop: CATRDRTNEKLFF. In DNA, the CDR3 is TGTGCCACCCGGGACAGGACAAATGAAAAACTGTTTTTT.

V usage is TRBV29-1 and J usage is TRBJ1-5; a possible D gene is TRBD1 (6 bases). Germline V gene data show CDR1 as SQVTM and CDR2 as ANQGSEA. V was cut by 6 bases and J by 2 bases, with 14 bases left in between. The CDR3 length is 14 residues. The CDR3 nucleotides are TGCAGCGTGGGAACAGGGTTAGGCAATCAGCCCCAGCATTTT. The encoded protein is CSVGTGLGNQPQHF.

This chain joins TRBV11-1 and TRBJ1-2, with 12 bases identical to TRBD1. Losses at the gene ends were 5 bases for V and 7 bases for J; bases not matched to a gene: 11. The CDR3 has 16 amino acids. Germline CDR1 SGHAT, CDR2 FQDESV (reference sequence). The CDR3 sequence is CASSPGLGQGARGYTF. CDR3 in DNA: TGTGCCAGCAGCCCGGGCTTGGGACAGGGGGCGCGTGGCTACACCTTC.

To note about this clone: The germline gene is not matched at one end of the junction; a read error may be the cause. V gene TRBV5-6 combines with J gene TRBJ2-7; TRBD1 agrees at 9 bases. CDR3 length: 12 amino acids. CDR1 and CDR2 from the germline V gene are SGHDT and YYEEEE. The CDR3 bases are TGTGCCAGCAGCCTAGACAGGGGGGCAGTGCACTTC. It encodes CASSLDRGAVHF.

This chain uses TRBV6-6 with TRBJ1-1; D remains unclear. The V end was cut by 7 bases, the J end by 1 base, with 13 bases between. Germline CDR1 and CDR2: MNHNY and SVGAGI (reference sequence). CDR3 size: 14 residues. CDR3 amino acids: CASNAGRWNTEAFF. The CDR3, as DNA: TGTGCCAGCAACGCGGGGAGGTGGAACACTGAAGCTTTCTTT.

This chain uses TRBV21-1 with TRBJ2-4; TRBD2 was called by the table and not checked on the DNA. TRBV21-1 counts as a pseudogene. The CDR3 spans 12 residues. CDR3 DNA: TGTGCCTGCCTCCGGGCCAAAAACATTCAGTACTTC. Residues: CACLRAKNIQYF.

The chain employs TRBV5-6 and TRBJ2-7; TRBD2 aligns across 10 bases. The CDR3 sequence is 14 residues long. V shed 2 bases and J 5 bases; nucleotides not matched to a gene: 4. Germline assignment: CDR1 SGHDT and CDR2 YYEEEE. This chain's CDR3 is CASSFSGGRNEQYF. The CDR3, as DNA: TGTGCCAGCAGCTTTAGCGGGGGGAGGAACGAGCAGTACTTC.

The V and J genes are TRBV7-8 and TRBJ2-7; D is undetermined. V lost 3 bases to trimming and J lost 3 bases, with 12 bases between them. Germline CDR1 is SGHVS and CDR2 is FQNEAQ. This CDR3 is built from 14 residues. The CDR3 region has the DNA TGTGCCAGCAGCTTCAGTCCGGGTATCTACGAGCAGTACTTC. This encodes CASSFSPGIYEQYF.

The CDR3 here is CASSQEAGPSYNEQFF. DNA of the CDR3: TGCGCCAGCAGCCAAGAAGCAGGGCCCTCCTACAATGAGCAGTTCTTC. J is TRBJ2-1 and V is TRBV4-1, with TRBD1 as a possible D gene (5 bases). Trimming removed 0 bases from V and 0 bases from J, with 9 bases in between. Germline values: CDR1 MGHRA, CDR2 YSYEKL. The CDR3 spans 16 residues.

The gene calls are TRBV5-1 and TRBJ2-7; the D gene is possibly TRBD2 (6 bases). The V end lost 0 bases, the J end lost 6 bases, and 16 bases lay between the germline ends. The CDR3 totals 15 residues. Per the germline V gene, CDR1 is SGHRS and CDR2 is YFSETQ. CDR3 sequence: CASSLDAARGVEQYF. The DNA of the CDR3 is TGCGCCAGCAGCTTGGATGCCGCTCGCGGGGTCGAGCAGTACTTC.

The V and J genes are TRBV11-2 and TRBJ1-2; 8 bases map to TRBD1. Germline V gene sequence: CDR1 SGHAT, CDR2 FQNNGV. The CDR3 runs 15 residues. Unmatched junction bases numbered 11, after V lost 5 bases and J lost 6 bases. The CDR3 region has the DNA TGTGCCAGCAGCCCGCAGGGGGGGACAGGTGATGGCTACACCTTC. Translation: CASSPQGGTGDGYTF.

The V and J genes are TRBV6-5 and TRBJ1-2; 8 nucleotides match TRBD1. V dropped 5 bases and J dropped 5; count of bases not matched to a gene: 10. The CDR3 is 15 amino acids. Per germline, CDR1 MNHEY and CDR2 SVGAGI. The chain's CDR3 is CASSPNRRQGYGYTF. The CDR3, as DNA: TGTGCCAGCAGTCCCAACCGAAGACAGGGGTATGGCTACACCTTC.

This clone occurred once. The chain links TRBV12-2 to TRBJ2-7; TRBD2 is the table's D call, not checked against the DNA. TRBV12-2 is flagged as a pseudogene. This CDR3 region has 16 residues. CDR3 DNA: TGTGCAAGTCGCTTCCGGACTAGCGGGGGGTACTACGAGCAGTACTTC. This encodes CASRFRTSGGYYEQYF.

The chain links TRBV28 to TRBJ2-1; no clear D gene. The CDR3 totals 12 residues. Germline CDR1 reads MDHEN; CDR2 reads SYDVKM. The V and J ends lost 6 bases and 5 bases respectively, with 8 bases between them. Here the CDR3 DNA reads TGTGCCAGCAGGGAACGGGACAATGAGCAGTTCTTC. It codes for CASRERDNEQFF.

This chain connects TRBV30 to TRBJ2-1; 7 bases are a match to TRBD1. Germline V gene sequence: CDR1 GTSNPN, CDR2 SVGIG (reference sequence). The CDR3 loop spans 14 amino acids. V lost 7 bases and J lost 0; bases outside the gene matches: 6. CDR3 DNA sequence: TGTGCCTTCCTACGACAGGGCTCCTACAATGAGCAGTTCTTC. Its translation is CAFLRQGSYNEQFF.

The chain joins TRBV5-6 to TRBJ2-1; TRBD2 aligns across 13 bases. Per germline, CDR1 SGHDT and CDR2 YYEEEE. CDR3 length: 16 amino acids. J lost 4 bases, V lost 2 bases, and 3 bases had no gene match. The CDR3 DNA reads as TGTGCCAGCAGCTTTCGGACTAGCGGGAGATACAATGAGCAGTTCTTC. This sequence encodes CASSFRTSGRYNEQFF.

The chain's CDR3 is CASSQEIQDYYYGYTF. In DNA, the CDR3 is TGCGCCAGCAGCCAAGAAATACAGGACTACTACTATGGCTACACCTTC. The J gene is TRBJ1-2, the V gene TRBV4-1; D possibly corresponds to TRBD1 (5 bases). Germline CDR1 reads MGHRA; CDR2 reads YSYEKL. The CDR3 spans 16 residues. V was pared by 0 bases and J by 3 bases, with 14 bases between.

This clone came up once. The chain links TRBV6-2 or TRBV6-3 to TRBJ1-1; no firm D call. The germline CDR1 and CDR2 sequences are MNHEY and SVGEGT. This CDR3 comprises 14 residues. V lost 4 bases and J 0 bases, leaving 9 bases between the germline ends. CDR3 in DNA: TGTGCCAGCAGTTCACCAGTCTTGAACACTGAAGCTTTCTTT. The encoded protein is CASSSPVLNTEAFF.

The V and J genes are TRBV6-5 and TRBJ1-2, with 9 bases aligning to TRBD1. The CDR3 has 13 residues. The junction had 3 bases not matched to a gene; V was cut back by 6 bases and J by 4 bases. Germline V gives CDR1 MNHEY, CDR2 SVGAGI. CDR3 sequence reads: CASRGQGSYGYTF. CDR3 bases: TGTGCCAGCAGAGGACAGGGGAGCTATGGCTACACCTTC.

The chain employs TRBV6-6 and TRBJ1-6; TRBD1 matches 8 bases. CDR1 MNHNY and CDR2 SVGAGI come from the germline V gene (reference sequence). The CDR3 has 14 amino acids. V shed 5 bases and J 8 bases; nucleotides not matched to a gene: 5. In nucleotides, the CDR3 is TGTGCCAGCAGTCCTACAGGGGGGGATTCACCCCTCCACTTT. It codes for CASSPTGGDSPLHF.

The genes are TRBV19 and TRBJ2-3; 10 bases agree with TRBD1. Germline loops: CDR1 LNHDA, CDR2 SQIVND (reference sequence). The V and J ends lost 6 bases and 2 bases, in that order; junction bases with no gene match: 8. The CDR3 has 16 amino acids. CDR3 region: CASSAGTGVNTDTQYF. In DNA form, the CDR3 reads TGTGCCAGTAGCGCCGGGACAGGGGTCAACACAGATACGCAGTATTTT.

V usage is TRBV4-3 and J usage is TRBJ1-6; D unresolved. The germline V and J ends were trimmed by 0 bases and 5 bases, with 8 bases remaining between them. The CDR3 spans 15 residues. CDR1 and CDR2 (germline): LGHNA, YSLEER. CDR3 DNA sequence: TGCGCCAGCAGCCAAGAATGGAGAAATAATTCACCCCTCCACTTT. This sequence encodes CASSQEWRNNSPLHF.

This clone was seen a handful of times. V gene TRBV10-2 combines with J gene TRBJ2-1; 8 nucleotides match TRBD1. This CDR3 spans 19 amino acids. Germline CDR1 WSHSY, CDR2 SAAADI. V gave up 6 bases and J gave up 0 bases; unmatched junction bases: 16. CDR3 nucleotide sequence: TGCGCCAGCAGGGCCCTGGACAGGGTGCCCTATCGCTCCTACAATGAGCAGTTCTTC. Its translation is CASRALDRVPYRSYNEQFF.

The gene calls are TRBV28 and TRBJ2-3, with D perhaps TRBD1 (6 bases). V was shortened by 8 bases and J by 4 bases, with 13 bases between the two germline ends. The CDR3 length is 13 residues. Per germline, CDR1 MDHEN and CDR2 SYDVKM. CDR3 protein: CASVSGHPDTQYF. In DNA, the CDR3 is TGTGCCAGCGTATCGGGACACCCAGATACGCAGTATTTT.